Presented here are 25 T cell receptor beta chains from one specimen sequenced in a study of blood T cell repertoires in COVID-19. TCRdb's copy holds only in-frame clones and misses some; the assay was immunoSEQ multiplex PCR. This sample has under 300,000 clones; 89% occur once, and the top ten carry 0.85% to 1%. Sequenced input: peripheral blood. The receptors come from a woman aged 35 to 49 who had recovered from COVID-19.

The rearrangement uses TRBV29-1 and TRBJ2-7, with 10 bases lining up with TRBD2. Germline loops: CDR1 SQVTM, CDR2 ANQGSEA. V shed 4 bases, J shed 4 bases, and the junction held 1 base outside the gene matches. This CDR3 has 12 residues. As DNA, the CDR3 is TGCAGCGTTGTAGCGGGAGGTTACGAGCAGTACTTC. It specifies CSVVAGGYEQYF.

The genes are TRBV12-3 or TRBV12-4 and TRBJ2-7, with D possibly being TRBD1 (6 bases). CDR3 length: 13 residues. The germline V and J ends were trimmed by 6 bases and 4 bases, with 13 bases remaining between them. The CDR3 coding sequence is TGTGCCAGCAGGCGGACAGAAAGTTACGAGCAGTACTTC. It translates to CASRRTESYEQYF.

V usage is TRBV19 and J usage is TRBJ2-2; 11 nucleotides agree with TRBD1. Losses at the gene ends were 4 bases for V and 7 bases for J; bases not matched to a gene: 5. The CDR3 loop spans 15 amino acids. Germline CDR1 and CDR2: LNHDA and SQIVND (reference sequence). In DNA form, the CDR3 reads TGTGCCAGTAGTACCGGACAGGGGGCGGTCGGGGAGCTGTTTTTT. Encoded protein: CASSTGQGAVGELFF. The complete variable domain, with remaining parts taken from reference TRBV19 and TRBJ2-2, reads DGGITQSPKYLFRKEGQNVTLSCEQNLNHDAMYWYRQDPGQGLRLIYYSQIVNDFQKGDIAEGYSVSREKKESFPLTVTSAQKNPTAFYLCASSTGQGAVGELFFGEGSRLTVL.

The J gene is TRBJ2-1, the V gene TRBV5-1; 9 nucleotides line up with TRBD2. The CDR3 totals 15 residues. Germline values: CDR1 SGHRS, CDR2 YFSETQ. Unmatched junction bases numbered 5, after V lost 2 bases and J lost 5 bases. CDR3 residues: CASSFLAGLNNEQFF. The CDR3 nucleotides are TGCGCCAGCAGCTTCCTAGCGGGGCTAAACAATGAGCAGTTCTTC.

This rearrangement joins TRBV14 to TRBJ2-2; 14 bases map to TRBD2. Germline V lookup: CDR1 SGHDN, CDR2 FVKESK. Unmatched junction bases numbered 11, after V lost 4 bases and J lost 7 bases. The CDR3 extends over 18 amino acids. The CDR3 region has the DNA TGTGCCAGCAGCCCCACCGGGACTAGCGGGAGTACGAGCGGGGAGCTGTTTTTT. This gives the protein CASSPTGTSGSTSGELFF.

This chain connects TRBV19 to TRBJ1-5, with 7 nucleotides matching TRBD1. The germline CDR1 and CDR2 sequences are LNHDA and SQIVND (reference sequence). This CDR3 has 18 residues. The trim removed 3 bases at V and 0 bases at J, leaving 11 bases unmatched. The chain's CDR3 is CASSMGRGTFYSNQPQHF. The DNA of the CDR3 is TGTGCCAGTAGTATGGGCAGGGGGACCTTCTATAGCAATCAGCCCCAGCATTTT.

V is TRBV28 and J is TRBJ2-7, with 13 bases that match TRBD2. The ends lost 4 bases at V and 4 bases at J; junction bases unmatched: 7. The CDR3 covers 16 residues. Per the germline V gene, CDR1 is MDHEN and CDR2 is SYDVKM. CDR3 bases: TGTGCCAGCAGTTCATCAGGACTAGCGGGAGAATACGAGCAGTACTTC. As protein: CASSSSGLAGEYEQYF.

This rearrangement joins TRBV7-8 to TRBJ2-7; 11 bases align to TRBD2. Germline trimming cut 5 bases from V and 6 bases from J; bases unmatched to any gene: 6. CDR1 and CDR2 (germline): SGHVS, FQNEAQ. This CDR3 comprises 14 residues. The DNA for the CDR3 is TGTGCCAGCAGCCAAACCGGGACTAGCGGCGAGCAGTACTTC. This gives the protein CASSQTGTSGEQYF.

The count of this clone is one. The J gene is TRBJ2-7, the V gene TRBV28; D is unclear. CDR3 length equals 10 residues. The germline CDR1 and CDR2 sequences are MDHEN and SYDVKM. V shed 8 bases and J shed 3 bases, with 5 bases lying between them. CDR3 amino acids: CASSGYEQYF. CDR3 nucleotide sequence: TGTGCCAGCTCGGGCTACGAGCAGTACTTC. The whole variable domain, filled in from reference TRBV28 and TRBJ2-7, reads DVKVTQSSRYLVKRTGEKVFLECVQDMDHENMFWYRQDPGLGLRLIYFSYDVKMKEKGDIPEGYSVSREKKERFSLILESASTNQTSMYLCASSGYEQYFGPGTRLTVT.

This chain joins TRBV6-6 and TRBJ2-5; weak D call: TRBD1 (6 bases). Trimming shortened V by 8 bases and J by 2 bases, and 21 bases separated the two germline ends. This CDR3 spans 16 amino acids. From germline, CDR1 is MNHNY and CDR2 SVGAGI (reference sequence). CDR3 DNA sequence: TGTGCCAGCGCTACTGGGCAGGGGTCGGCTCAAGAGACCCAGTACTTC. This translates into CASATGQGSAQETQYF.

This chain joins TRBV5-1 and TRBJ2-5; tentative D call: TRBD2 (6 bases). Deletions cut 2 bases from V and 7 bases from J, with 9 bases between. CDR3 length: 12 amino acids. CDR1 and CDR2 (germline): SGHRS, YFSETQ. Written as DNA, the CDR3 is TGCGCCAGCAGCTTTCTGGAGGGGACCCAGTACTTC. Translating gives CASSFLEGTQYF.

The chain couples TRBV10-1 to TRBJ2-5; D uncertain. Germline values: CDR1 WNHNN, CDR2 SYGVQD (reference sequence). This CDR3 is built from 15 residues. Trimming stripped 4 bases from V and 5 bases from J, with 17 bases between. The CDR3 nucleotides are TGCGCCAGCAGTGCTCAGGTGGCAGCCGGCGAGACCCAGTACTTC. This codes for CASSAQVAAGETQYF.

The chain has TRBV7-2 and TRBJ2-4; 10 bases are a match to TRBD2. Unmatched junction bases numbered 9, after V lost 1 base and J lost 0 bases. Germline loops: CDR1 SGHTA, CDR2 FQGNSA. The CDR3 has 19 amino acids. This chain's CDR3 is CASSLVAGGDKLAKNIQYF. The DNA of the CDR3 is TGTGCCAGCAGCTTAGTAGCGGGAGGCGATAAACTAGCCAAAAACATTCAGTACTTC.

The chain uses TRBV13 and TRBJ1-2; 8 positions agree with TRBD1. J was trimmed by 2 bases and V by 10 bases; bases with no gene match: 9. Germline CDR1 is PRHDT and CDR2 is FYEKMQ (reference sequence). The CDR3 spans 14 residues. The CDR3 region has the DNA TGTGCCACGGGACAGGCCGAGACAAACTATGGCTACACCTTC. This codes for CATGQAETNYGYTF.

The J gene is TRBJ2-1, the V gene TRBV7-2; 13 nucleotides align to TRBD2. CDR3 size: 16 residues. Germline values: CDR1 SGHTA, CDR2 FQGNSA. Trimming cost V 5 bases and J 3 bases; bases outside gene matches: 4. CDR3 sequence reads: CASSLGTSGVYNEQFF. The CDR3 DNA sequence: TGTGCCAGCAGCCTAGGGACTAGCGGGGTCTACAATGAGCAGTTCTTC.

The chain has TRBV19 and TRBJ2-7, with 8 bases that match TRBD1. The germline V gene encodes CDR1 LNHDA and CDR2 SQIVND (reference sequence). J gave up 6 bases and V 0 bases, and 7 bases lay outside the gene matches. The CDR3 has 15 amino acids. The CDR3 reads CASSIDATGAGEQYF. In DNA, the CDR3 is TGTGCCAGTAGTATAGACGCGACAGGGGCGGGCGAGCAGTACTTC. Supplemented by reference TRBV19 and TRBJ2-7, the full variable domain reads DGGITQSPKYLFRKEGQNVTLSCEQNLNHDAMYWYRQDPGQGLRLIYYSQIVNDFQKGDIAEGYSVSREKKESFPLTVTSAQKNPTAFYLCASSIDATGAGEQYFGPGTRLTVT.

This clone was seen just once. The chain recombines TRBV5-4 with TRBJ2-7, with 13 positions matching TRBD2. With 5 bases clipped from V and 2 bases from J, the junction kept 7 bases outside the gene matches. Germline assignment: CDR1 SGHNT and CDR2 YYREEE (reference sequence). CDR3 size: 16 residues. The CDR3: CASSQPGLAGTYEQYF. For the CDR3, the DNA is TGTGCCAGCAGTCAACCGGGACTAGCGGGAACCTACGAGCAGTACTTC.

This chain joins TRBV6-8 and TRBJ2-1; 11 nucleotides line up with TRBD2. Germline CDR1 reads MNHGY; CDR2 reads SAAAGT. Trimming cost V 5 bases and J 4 bases; bases outside gene matches: 10. The CDR3 has 17 amino acids. CDR3 coding DNA: TGTGCCAGCAGTAAAACAGGGGGACTAGCGGAATACAATGAGCAGTTCTTC. Protein: CASSKTGGLAEYNEQFF.

The genes are TRBV5-5 and TRBJ2-2, with D possibly being TRBD2 (6 bases). The germline gives CDR1 SGHKS, CDR2 YYEKEE (reference sequence). The CDR3 runs 17 residues. Trimming shortened V by 4 bases and J by 1 base, and 17 bases separated the two germline ends. This CDR3 is CASSPGPGGVNTGELFF. DNA for the CDR3: TGTGCCAGCAGCCCCGGACCGGGCGGGGTGAACACCGGGGAGCTGTTTTTT.

The chain links TRBV4-2 to TRBJ2-1, with 9 bases lining up with TRBD2. There are 16 residues in the CDR3. After removal of 0 bases from V and 2 bases from J, the junction contained 2 bases not matched to a gene. Germline lookup yields CDR1 LGHNA and CDR2 YNFKEQ. This CDR3 is CASSQDAGGAYNEQFF. The CDR3 nucleotides read TGTGCCAGCAGCCAAGATGCGGGAGGGGCCTACAATGAGCAGTTCTTC.

This sequence joins TRBV10-3 and TRBJ1-1; the D is unclear. This CDR3 comprises 14 residues. The V gene lost 0 bases and the J gene lost 5 bases, with 10 bases spanning the gap. Germline-derived CDR1 and CDR2 are ENHRY and SYGVKD. The CDR3, as DNA: TGTGCCATCAGTGAGTCTCGCAGTAAAACTGAAGCTTTCTTT. Translated: CAISESRSKTEAFF.

The rearrangement uses TRBV9 and TRBJ2-3; 9 bases are a match to TRBD2. The germline CDR1 and CDR2 sequences are SGDLS and YYNGEE. The CDR3 length is 16 residues. Germline trimming cut 4 bases from V and 0 bases from J; bases unmatched to any gene: 6. In nucleotides, the CDR3 is TGTGCCAGCAGCCCCCTAGCGGGGACTAGCACAGATACGCAGTATTTT. Amino acid sequence: CASSPLAGTSTDTQYF.

V usage is TRBV6-1 and J usage is TRBJ2-7; maybe TRBD1 (6 bases). The V end was cut by 4 bases, the J end by 2 bases, with 18 bases between. CDR1 and CDR2 (germline): MNHNS, SASEGT. The CDR3 length is 16 residues. Here the CDR3 DNA reads TGTGCCAGCAGTGCCGGACAGTTTCATTTCCCCTACGAGCAGTACTTC. This codes for CASSAGQFHFPYEQYF.

V gene TRBV18 combines with J gene TRBJ1-1; maybe TRBD1 (5 bases). The CDR3 has 13 residues. V lost 2 bases, J lost 5 bases, and 9 bases lay in between. Germline assignment: CDR1 KGHSH and CDR2 LQKENI. Here the CDR3 reads CASSPWPGTEAFF. As DNA, the CDR3 is TGTGCCAGCTCACCATGGCCAGGGACTGAAGCTTTCTTT. The full variable domain, in which reference TRBV18 and TRBJ1-1 provide the parts outside the CDR3, is NAGVMQNPRHLVRRRGQEARLRCSPMKGHSHVYWYRQLPEEGLKFMVYLQKENIIDESGMPKERFSAEFPKEGPSILRIQQVVRGDSAAYFCASSPWPGTEAFFGQGTRLTVV.

This clone came up once. V and J are TRBV3-1 (or the pseudogene TRBV3-2) and TRBJ1-2; maybe TRBD1 (5 bases). This CDR3 comprises 16 residues. V was cut by 1 base and J by 2 bases, with 14 bases left in between. CDR1 is LGHDT and CDR2 is YNNKEL in the germline V gene (reference sequence). The CDR3 DNA reads TGTGCCAGCAGCCAAGGCCTTTCCCAGGGAAACTATGGCTACACCTTC. The encoded protein is CASSQGLSQGNYGYTF.